Following are 23 T cell receptor beta chains from one sample sequenced in a study of cytomegalovirus exposure and HLA in healthy donors. The primer mix had 60 Vbeta and 13 Jbeta primers. Libraries were prepared by immunoSEQ multiplex PCR; TCRdb keeps only in-frame clonotypes and omits some of them. This repertoire includes 150,000 to 250,000 clones. Sequencing was performed on PBMCs. The receptor source for this set is a boy aged 10-17 years in good health and CMV-seronegative.

The chain uses TRBV2 and TRBJ2-7; no clear D gene. The germline V gene has CDR1 SNHLY and CDR2 FYNNEI. There are 11 residues in the CDR3. Trimming left V 6 bases short and J 2 bases short, with 5 bases between. The CDR3 DNA follows: TGTGCCAGCAGCCCTACCTACGAGCAGTACTTC. Translated: CASSPTYEQYF.

The V and J genes are TRBV6-5 and TRBJ1-1; 9 bases map to TRBD1. The junction had 5 bases not matched to a gene; V was cut back by 6 bases and J by 3 bases. The CDR3 totals 14 residues. CDR1 and CDR2 from the germline V gene are MNHEY and SVGAGI. CDR3 coding DNA: TGTGCCAGCAGAAAGGACAGGGGAGACACTGAAGCTTTCTTT. Protein product: CASRKDRGDTEAFF.

The CDR3 loop reads CASSPPTGLNEKLFF. CDR3 DNA: TGTGCCAGCAGTCCCCCCACGGGTCTGAATGAAAAACTGTTTTTT. The chain carries TRBV6-1 and TRBJ1-4, with unresolved D. Trimming removed 5 bases at V and 5 bases at J, with 15 bases between. This CDR3 has 15 amino acids. Germline CDR1 reads MNHNS; CDR2 reads SASEGT.

This chain connects TRBV10-3 to TRBJ2-7, with D possibly matching TRBD2 (6 bases). Looked up from germline, CDR1 is ENHRY and CDR2 is SYGVKD. The CDR3 covers 15 residues. Trimming removed 4 bases from V and 2 bases from J, with 15 bases in between. The CDR3 reads CAISAGERGPYEQYF. The DNA for the CDR3 is TGTGCCATCAGTGCGGGGGAAAGGGGCCCCTACGAGCAGTACTTC.

V usage is TRBV5-6 and J usage is TRBJ1-1, with a weak D call TRBD1 (5 bases). CDR3 size: 15 residues. Trimming removed 4 bases from V and 2 bases from J, with 15 bases in between. Germline CDR1 is SGHDT and CDR2 is YYEEEE. The CDR3: CASSSSGKRNTEAFF. The CDR3 bases are TGTGCCAGCAGCAGCTCAGGGAAAAGAAACACTGAAGCTTTCTTT.

This chain joins TRBV4-1 and TRBJ1-2, with no clear D. The V end was cut by 7 bases, the J end by 6 bases, with 21 bases between. Looked up from germline, CDR1 is MGHRA and CDR2 is YSYEKL. The CDR3 runs 15 residues. This CDR3 reads CASTLTEITVNGYTF. CDR3 bases: TGCGCCAGCACCCTAACGGAGATAACGGTAAATGGCTACACCTTC.

CDR3 coding DNA: TGCGCCAGCTCCCGGACGGGAGAACAGGAAGCTTTCTTT. It is translated as CASSRTGEQEAFF. The V gene is TRBV5-1, the J gene TRBJ1-1; D is ambiguous. This CDR3 region has 13 residues. V was shortened by 7 bases and J by 8 bases, with 18 bases between the two germline ends. The germline V gene has CDR1 SGHRS and CDR2 YFSETQ.

V is TRBV27 and J is TRBJ1-5; 8 nucleotides match TRBD1. CDR3 length: 16 amino acids. The germline CDR1 and CDR2 sequences are MNHEY and SMNVEV (reference sequence). V shed 5 bases, J shed 0 bases, and the junction held 6 bases outside the gene matches. The CDR3 sequence: CASSRIGQGSNQPQHF. As DNA, the CDR3 is TGTGCCAGCAGTCGCATTGGACAGGGTAGCAATCAGCCCCAGCATTTT.

The chain uses TRBV9 and TRBJ1-2; D is ambiguous. V lost 0 bases and J lost 0, with 12 bases in between. CDR3 size: 16 residues. Germline V gives CDR1 SGDLS, CDR2 YYNGEE. CDR3 sequence (DNA): TGTGCCAGCAGCGTAGGGCGGCAGCCCCCTAACTATGGCTACACCTTC. This translates into CASSVGRQPPNYGYTF.

The chain employs TRBV11-2 and TRBJ1-3; no clear D gene. Between the trimmed V and J ends, which lost 4 bases and 0 bases, there was a span of 10 bases. The CDR3 totals 15 residues. Germline assignment: CDR1 SGHAT and CDR2 FQNNGV. The CDR3 DNA reads TGTGCCAGCAGCTCGCGGTCCAGCTCTGGAAACACCATATATTTT. This encodes CASSSRSSSGNTIYF.

This sequence joins TRBV18 and TRBJ1-2; TRBD1 matches 7 bases. The V and J ends lost 4 bases and 7 bases, in that order; junction bases with no gene match: 3. Germline CDR1 is KGHSH and CDR2 is LQKENI. The CDR3 spans 12 residues. The CDR3 DNA sequence: TGTGCCAGCTCACTCGACAGGGCTGGCTACACCTTC. It translates to CASSLDRAGYTF.

The chain couples TRBV19 to TRBJ1-2; 8 bases map to TRBD1. Trimming took 4 bases from V and 8 from J; bases not matched to a gene: 6. The CDR3 has 13 amino acids. The germline V gene has CDR1 LNHDA and CDR2 SQIVND (reference sequence). The CDR3: CASSKDREKGYTF. The CDR3 coding sequence is TGTGCCAGTAGTAAGGACAGGGAGAAAGGCTACACCTTC.

In nucleotides, the CDR3 is TGTGCCAGCAGCACCGGGAAACCCAATTCACCCCTCCACTTT. The encoded protein is CASSTGKPNSPLHF. V usage is TRBV7-9 and J usage is TRBJ1-6; D remains ambiguous. Per germline, CDR1 SEHNR and CDR2 FQNEAQ (reference sequence). This CDR3 is 14 amino acids long. V was pared by 5 bases and J by 7 bases, with 12 bases between.

The chain links TRBV7-6 to TRBJ2-3; D possibly corresponds to TRBD2 (5 bases). Looked up from germline, CDR1 is SGHVS and CDR2 is FNYEAQ. This CDR3 comprises 16 residues. The V gene lost 1 base and the J gene lost 0 bases, with 11 bases spanning the gap. The CDR3, as DNA: TGTGCCAGCAGCTTAGTCGGAGGCCCTAGCACAGATACGCAGTATTTT. Translation: CASSLVGGPSTDTQYF.

On this clone itself: The same CDR3 arises from other DNA sequences in this sample as well. The chain has TRBV29-1 and TRBJ2-7; 9 nucleotides align to TRBD1. The germline CDR1 and CDR2 sequences are SQVTM and ANQGSEA. V dropped 6 bases and J dropped 1; count of bases not matched to a gene: 7. This CDR3 region has 14 residues. In DNA, the CDR3 is TGCAGCGTGGAACCGGGACAGGGTTCCTACGAGCAGTACTTC. Amino acid sequence: CSVEPGQGSYEQYF.

The CDR3 DNA reads as TGCGCCAGCAGCTTGAGGTCGGACAGGGGGAAAGAAAATCAGCCCCAGCATTTT. Its translation is CASSLRSDRGKENQPQHF. J is TRBJ1-5 and V is TRBV5-1; 10 bases align to TRBD1. The CDR3 contains 18 residues. V lost 1 base and J lost 4; bases outside the gene matches: 11. The V gene's germline CDR1 is SGHRS and CDR2 YFSETQ.

The chain carries TRBV5-1 and TRBJ2-3, with TRBD2 as a possible D gene (6 bases). Between the trimmed V and J ends, which lost 3 bases and 2 bases, there was a span of 10 bases. The CDR3 loop spans 14 amino acids. The germline gives CDR1 SGHRS, CDR2 YFSETQ. The CDR3 bases are TGCGCCAGCAGCTCGGGGGACTTCACAGATACGCAGTATTTT. It codes for CASSSGDFTDTQYF.

This chain connects TRBV4-3 to TRBJ1-6; 7 nucleotides line up with TRBD1. The CDR3 covers 16 residues. The ends lost 4 bases at V and 8 bases at J; junction bases unmatched: 11. Germline V CDR1 and CDR2: LGHNA, YSLEER. CDR3 sequence: CASSRGRGQNYSPLHF. The CDR3 DNA reads as TGCGCCAGCAGCCGAGGAAGGGGGCAAAATTATTCACCCCTCCACTTT.

The rearrangement links TRBV4-1 to TRBJ1-4; the match to TRBD1 covers 9 bases. The CDR3 runs to 14 residues. V shed 5 bases, J shed 7 bases, and the junction held 5 bases outside the gene matches. CDR1 is MGHRA, CDR2 YSYEKL, per germline. For the CDR3, the DNA is TGCGCCAGCAGCTCCGGGACAGGGACTGAAAAACTGTTTTTT. Protein product: CASSSGTGTEKLFF.

This chain joins TRBV7-2 and TRBJ1-1, with unresolved D. With 0 bases removed from V and 1 base from J, the gap between germline ends came to 9 bases. Germline CDR1 is SGHTA and CDR2 is FQGNSA. This CDR3 comprises 15 residues. The CDR3 loop reads CASSLAPISNTEAFF. CDR3 nucleotides: TGTGCCAGCAGCTTAGCCCCCATTTCGAACACTGAAGCTTTCTTT.

The chain links TRBV4-3 to TRBJ1-6; D possibly corresponds to TRBD1 (5 bases). V shed 0 bases and J shed 5 bases, with 8 bases lying between them. The CDR3 contains 15 residues. The V gene's germline CDR1 is LGHNA and CDR2 YSLEER. CDR3 loop: CASSQDKGNNSPLHF. CDR3 bases: TGCGCCAGCAGCCAAGATAAGGGGAATAATTCACCCCTCCACTTT.

V gene TRBV9 combines with J gene TRBJ2-1, with no clear D. V lost 3 bases to trimming and J lost 4 bases, with 5 bases between them. Germline V CDR1 and CDR2: SGDLS, YYNGEE. The CDR3 sequence is 12 residues long. The CDR3 DNA follows: TGTGCCAGCAGCGATTATTACAATGAGCAGTTCTTC. Amino acids: CASSDYYNEQFF.

The V gene is TRBV9, the J gene TRBJ1-2, with a weak D call TRBD1 (5 bases). Germline V lookup: CDR1 SGDLS, CDR2 YYNGEE. CDR3 length equals 15 residues. Trimming took off 6 bases at V and 7 bases at J, with 22 bases between the two ends. CDR3 region: CASTSPPQGSVGYTF. For the CDR3, the DNA is TGTGCCAGCACCTCTCCCCCCCAGGGAAGCGTTGGCTACACCTTC.